The 12 T cell receptor beta chains presented below share a single source sample, sequenced in a study of blood T cells in healthy people across ages. Through a sample-barcoded 5' primer and a J-beta primer mix, a second PCR was run for about 6 to 11 cycles. TCRdb re-called the 5' RACE reads with MiXCR, one entry per CDR3 protein. The sample shows about 690,000 distinct CDR3 sequences, roughly 43% of them seen only once. The sequencing input was blood. The receptors were gathered from an elderly man in good health.

This clonotype was seen a few times. This chain uses TRBV27 with TRBJ2-5; D tentatively reads TRBD1 or TRBD2 (5 bases each). With the DNA end fitting TRBJ2-7 better, the J assignment may be wrong. The length of the CDR3 is 17 residues. CDR1 and CDR2 (germline): MNHEY, SMNVEV (reference sequence). The CDR3 reads CASSSGPPPGSNYEQYF. The CDR3 DNA reads TGTGCCAGCAGTTCGGGGCCTCCCCCCGGTTCGAACTACGAGCAGTACTTC.

This CDR3 reads CSVPSGGGDTQYF. The CDR3 DNA reads as TGCAGCGTTCCTTCGGGGGGGGGAGATACGCAGTATTTT. The chain joins TRBV29-1 to TRBJ2-3, with 8 bases lining up with TRBD2. The CDR3 contains 13 residues. V shed 5 bases, J shed 5 bases, and the junction held 6 bases outside the gene matches. The V gene's germline CDR1 is SQVTM and CDR2 ANQGSEA.

The J gene is TRBJ1-6, the V gene TRBV3-1; tentative D call: TRBD1 (5 bases). Germline V gene data show CDR1 as LGHDT and CDR2 as YNNKEL (reference sequence). V was pared by 1 base and J by 10 bases, with 17 bases between. CDR3 length: 16 residues. The CDR3 region is CASSQARGRNGSPLHF. In DNA form, the CDR3 reads TGTGCCAGCAGCCAAGCTAGGGGCAGGAATGGATCACCCCTCCACTTT. Supplemented by reference TRBV3-1 and TRBJ1-6, the full variable domain reads DTAVSQTPKYLVTQMGNDKSIKCEQNLGHDTMYWYKQDSKKFLKIMFSYNNKELIINETVPNRFSPKSPDKAHLNLHINSLELGDSAVYFCASSQARGRNGSPLHFGNGTRLTVT.

The gene calls are TRBV6-1 and TRBJ1-6, with a possible D match to TRBD1 (5 bases). The CDR3 runs 13 residues. Looked up from germline, CDR1 is MNHNS and CDR2 is SASEGT. V shed 6 bases and J shed 9 bases, with 12 bases lying between them. CDR3 nucleotides: TGTGCCAGCAGGGGGGTCGTGGGTTCACCCCTCCACTTT. Translating it yields CASRGVVGSPLHF.

This clonotype was seen only a few times. The chain links TRBV25-1 to TRBJ2-3; D gene ambiguous. The germline V gene encodes CDR1 MGHDK and CDR2 SYGVNS. The V end lost 1 base, the J end lost 2 bases, and 10 bases lay between the germline ends. CDR3 length equals 15 residues. The CDR3 DNA reads as TGTGCCAGCAGTGAATTTACAGCCCACACAGATACGCAGTATTTT. Its protein is CASSEFTAHTDTQYF.

The V gene is TRBV7-3, the J gene TRBJ2-1; 9 nucleotides match TRBD2. This CDR3 spans 14 amino acids. The junction had 2 bases not matched to a gene; V was cut back by 0 bases and J by 8 bases. Germline values: CDR1 SGHTA, CDR2 FQGTGA. The CDR3, as DNA: TGTGCCAGCAGCTTAACTAGCGGGAGCCATGAGCAGTTCTTC. Translating it yields CASSLTSGSHEQFF.

This clonotype was observed a few times. The chain is built from TRBV21-1 and TRBJ2-6; the table names TRBD2, a call not compared with the DNA. TRBV21-1 is tagged as a pseudogene. The CDR3 contains 15 residues. CDR3 bases: TGTGCCAGCAGCAGACTAGCGTTTGGGGCCAACGTCCTGACTTTC. Protein sequence: CASSRLAFGANVLTF.

V gene TRBV6-2 or TRBV6-3 combines with J gene TRBJ2-7, with a possible D match to TRBD1 (6 bases). Trimming left V 1 base short and J 7 bases short, with 11 bases between. CDR1 is MNHEY and CDR2 is SVGEGT in the germline V gene. The length of the CDR3 is 13 residues. CDR3 nucleotide sequence: TGTGCCAGCAGTTACTTGACAGGAAATGAGCAGTACTTC. Its translation is CASSYLTGNEQYF.

This clonotype is a singleton in its sample. The chain uses TRBV12-5 and TRBJ2-7; 14 bases match TRBD2. TRBJ2-5 explains the end of the DNA better; the J call may be wrong. Looked up from germline, CDR1 is LGHNT and CDR2 is FRNRAP. This CDR3 region has 15 residues. CDR3 protein: CASGPGTSGGETQYF. The CDR3 nucleotides are TGTGCTAGTGGACCAGGGACTAGCGGGGGAGAGACCCAGTACTTC.

V and J are TRBV12-3 or TRBV12-4 and TRBJ2-5; 10 positions agree with TRBD2. The CDR3 covers 18 residues. The V and J ends lost 1 base and 2 bases, in that order; junction bases with no gene match: 10. The chain's CDR3 is CASSLVSSGGRGQETQYF. As DNA, the CDR3 is TGTGCCAGCAGTTTAGTGTCTAGCGGGGGAAGAGGGCAAGAGACCCAGTACTTC.

The chain combines TRBV12-3 or TRBV12-4 with TRBJ2-4, with 10 bases identical to TRBD1. V lost 6 bases to trimming and J lost 1 base; unmatched junction nucleotides: 9. This CDR3 region has 17 residues. CDR3 sequence (DNA): TGTGCCAGCAGCCGGGACAGGGGCGTGAGGGCCAAAAACATTCAGTACTTC. Encoded protein: CASSRDRGVRAKNIQYF.

The V call is TRBV7-9, the J call TRBJ1-5; D not resolved. The CDR3 has 16 residues. Germline CDR1 and CDR2: SEHNR and FQNEAQ (reference sequence). V was clipped by 1 base and J by 0 bases, with 10 bases between them. CDR3 sequence: CASSLVVGYSNQPQHF. CDR3 in DNA: TGTGCCAGCAGCTTAGTGGTCGGATATAGCAATCAGCCCCAGCATTTT.